Sequencing of this TCR beta chain was carried out in a study of cytomegalovirus exposure and HLA in healthy donors. As for the study in general: Ancestry clustering placed 70% to 90% of several hundred genotyped donors in the Caucasian-associated cluster.

Primers for the PCR totalled 60 Vbeta and 13 Jbeta. Libraries were prepared by immunoSEQ multiplex PCR; TCRdb keeps only in-frame clonotypes and omits some of them. The table lists 150,000 to 200,000 clones, roughly 72% of them singletons. Trimming shortened V by 6 bases and J by 0 bases, and 11 bases separated the two germline ends. The CDR3 runs to 14 residues. CDR1 is MNHEY, CDR2 SVGAGI, per germline. The origin of this receptor is a man aged 25 to 45 in good health and CMV-seronegative. The chain links TRBV6-5 to TRBJ1-1; D perhaps matches TRBD1 (6 bases). The material sequenced was PBMCs. CDR3: CASRSGQLNTEAFF. CDR3 nucleotide sequence: TGTGCCAGCAGATCCGGACAGCTGAACACTGAAGCTTTCTTT.